The T cell receptor beta chain described here comes from a study of blood T cells in healthy people across ages. Approximately 9 milliliters of peripheral blood were drawn from each donor into EDTA-treated tubes. Isolation per sample recovered at least 6 million PBMCs. A sample-barcoded 5' primer and a J-beta primer mix were used in a second PCR of roughly 7 to 11 cycles. Every single cDNA molecule received a tag from a template-switch adaptor with 12 random nucleotides. TCRdb called the 5' RACE reads again in MiXCR, with one record for every CDR3 protein. Of hundreds of thousands of distinct CDR3 sequences in the sample, about a third were seen once. Findings and caveats of the study: Older age went with lower TCR beta diversity per million T cells, in a roughly linear way.

This clonotype has only a few counts. Its specificity is not known. CDR1 and CDR2 (germline): SGHTA, FQGNSA. The CDR3 is 18 residues long. V was pared by 0 bases and J by 1 base, with 18 bases between. The rearrangement joins TRBV7-2 to TRBJ1-1, with D tentatively TRBD1 (5 bases). The specimen sequenced was blood. The source of this sequence is a woman of 80 years or more in good health. The CDR3 sequence is CASSLARPVGGQNTEAFF. In DNA, the CDR3 is TGTGCCAGCAGCTTAGCGCGCCCCGTGGGGGGTCAGAACACTGAAGCTTTCTTT. Based on the CDR3 plus reference TRBV7-2 and TRBJ1-1, the full variable domain is GAGVSQSPSNKVTEKGKDVELRCDPISGHTALYWYRQSLGQGLEFLIYFQGNSAPDKSGLPSDRFSAERTGGSVSTLTIQRTQQEDSAVYLCASSLARPVGGQNTEAFFGQGTRLTVV.